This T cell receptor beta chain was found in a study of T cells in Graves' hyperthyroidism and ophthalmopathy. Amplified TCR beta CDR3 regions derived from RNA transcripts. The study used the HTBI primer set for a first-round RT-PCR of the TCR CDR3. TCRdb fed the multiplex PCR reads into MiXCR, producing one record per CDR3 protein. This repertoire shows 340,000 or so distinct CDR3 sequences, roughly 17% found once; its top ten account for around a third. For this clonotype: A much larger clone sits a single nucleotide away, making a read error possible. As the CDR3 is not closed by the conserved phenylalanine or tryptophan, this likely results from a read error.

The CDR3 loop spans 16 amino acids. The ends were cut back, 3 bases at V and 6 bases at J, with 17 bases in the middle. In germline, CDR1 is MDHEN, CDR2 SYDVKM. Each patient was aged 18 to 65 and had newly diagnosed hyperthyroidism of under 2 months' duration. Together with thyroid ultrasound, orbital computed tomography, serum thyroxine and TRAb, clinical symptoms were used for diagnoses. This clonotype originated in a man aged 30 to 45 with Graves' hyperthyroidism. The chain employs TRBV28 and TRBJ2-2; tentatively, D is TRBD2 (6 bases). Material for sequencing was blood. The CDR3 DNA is TGTGCCAGCAGTTTCTTCGCCGAAGCGGGTGCCGGGGAGCTGTTTCTT. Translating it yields CASSFFAEAGAGELFL.